This entry concerns a single TCR beta chain. Its cognate antigen is unknown. These data belong to a study of T cells in Graves' hyperthyroidism and ophthalmopathy. TCR beta CDR3 regions were amplified from RNA. With the HTBI primer set, the TCR CDR3 went through a first round of RT-PCR. TCRdb reprocessed the multiplex PCR reads with MiXCR, giving one entry per CDR3 protein. The sample holds about 840,000 distinct CDR3 sequences; about two fifths are singletons and the top ten take about 9%. The study defined stable Graves' hyperthyroidism as no ophthalmopathy progression within 18 months. Lactation, pregnancy, other autoimmune disease or uncontrolled infection excluded patients. Findings and caveats of the study: Ophthalmopathy was model-predicted a median about 6.9 months pre-onset. The majority of expanded thyroid clonotypes above 0.001 also appeared in blood.

The V and J ends lost 8 bases and 7 bases respectively, with 14 bases between them. The CDR3 extends over 12 amino acids. The germline gives CDR1 MNHEY, CDR2 SVGAGI. The receptor's source is a man aged 18 to 29 with Graves' hyperthyroidism. The rearrangement uses TRBV6-5 and TRBJ1-2, with TRBD1 as a possible D gene (6 bases). The sample consisted of blood. The CDR3: CASALGGTGYTF. The CDR3 coding sequence is TGTGCCAGCGCCCTGGGGGGCACTGGCTACACCTTC.